What follows are 21 T cell receptor beta chains derived from one specimen sequenced in a study of molecular identifiers for immune sequencing clone quantification. One entry per CDR3 protein results from TCRdb running MiXCR on the PCR reads. The table lists some 590,000 distinct CDR3 sequences, 25% of them singletons. The material sequenced was naive CD8+ T cells from blood, with Jurkat cell RNA spiked in. Subset denoted: FACS-sorted CD8+CD4-CCR7+CD45RA+ naive T cells. The source is a human donor in good health. Some libraries in this study had Jurkat cell RNA spiked in.

Many counts were recorded for this clonotype. V and J are TRBV5-1 and TRBJ2-7; 7 nucleotides agree with TRBD2. Germline V gene sequence: CDR1 SGHRS, CDR2 YFSETQ. V lost 0 bases, J lost 1 base, and 4 bases stayed unmatched. CDR3 size: 15 residues. The DNA for the CDR3 is TGCGCCAGCAGCTTGGGGCCAGCGGGGTCCTACGAGCAGTACTTC. Encoded protein: CASSLGPAGSYEQYF.

This clonotype was counted ten times or more. This rearrangement joins TRBV27 to TRBJ2-3; D call uncertain. Looked up from germline, CDR1 is MNHEY and CDR2 is SMNVEV (reference sequence). V was cut by 3 bases and J by 6 bases, with 19 bases left in between. The CDR3 totals 16 residues. For the CDR3, the DNA is TGTGCCAGCAGTTTCGTTGGGGTGCTAGGATTGGATACGCAGTATTTT. Its translation: CASSFVGVLGLDTQYF.

In its sample, this clonotype was seen a few times. The chain has TRBV15 and TRBJ1-6, with TRBD1 matching over 11 bases. The CDR3 has 15 amino acids. J was trimmed by 7 bases and V by 3 bases; bases with no gene match: 2. CDR1 is LNHNV, CDR2 YYDKDF, per germline (reference sequence). The CDR3 here is CATSRDRGRNSPLHF. The CDR3 DNA reads as TGTGCCACCAGCAGGGACAGGGGGCGGAATTCACCCCTCCACTTT.

This clonotype was picked up one time. This may stem from a read error, because a much larger clone lies one nucleotide away. CDR3 coding DNA: TGCGCCAGCAGTCAATCCCCAGGGCAGACTAGCAATAAGCCCCAGCATTTT. This sequence encodes CASSQSPGQTSNKPQHF. This chain connects TRBV23-1 to TRBJ1-5; TRBD1 is a possible D gene (5 bases). TRBV23-1 is given ORF status, its function remaining uncertain. This CDR3 spans 17 amino acids.

Notes on this clonotype: A junction end diverges from the germline sequence, so it may reflect a read error. This rearrangement joins TRBV27 to TRBJ2-7, with 7 positions matching TRBD2. There are 14 residues in the CDR3. The germline V gene encodes CDR1 MNHEY and CDR2 SMNVEV (reference sequence). CDR3: CASGLGTGGYEQYF. The CDR3 DNA reads TGTGCCAGCGGTTTGGGGACGGGGGGCTACGAGCAGTACTTC.

J is TRBJ1-2 and V is TRBV7-2; the D gene is possibly TRBD1 (5 bases). The V gene's germline CDR1 is SGHTA and CDR2 FQGNSA. Trimming cost V 2 bases and J 2 bases, with 9 bases left between them. The CDR3 sequence is 14 residues long. CDR3 sequence: CASSLWPGNYGYTF. The CDR3 bases are TGTGCCAGCAGCTTATGGCCAGGGAACTATGGCTACACCTTC.

This clonotype was seen at least ten times. The chain employs TRBV4-2 and TRBJ2-7; the D is unclear. The V and J ends lost 1 base and 0 bases respectively, with 16 bases between them. Germline V gene lookup returns CDR1 LGHNA and CDR2 YNFKEQ. The CDR3 has 17 residues. The CDR3 reads CASSQGPPAVSSYEQYF. The CDR3 DNA reads as TGTGCCAGCAGCCAAGGACCCCCCGCGGTTAGCTCCTACGAGCAGTACTTC.

This clonotype occurred many times. The V call is TRBV5-6, the J call TRBJ2-3, with D possibly matching TRBD2 (6 bases). Germline CDR1 reads SGHDT; CDR2 reads YYEEEE. The length of the CDR3 is 15 residues. V was pared by 1 base and J by 0 bases, with 9 bases between. The CDR3 sequence: CASSLIRESTDTQYF. In DNA form, the CDR3 reads TGTGCCAGCAGCTTGATTCGGGAGAGCACAGATACGCAGTATTTT.

As regards this clonotype: The junction differs from germline at one of its ends, possibly a read error. V gene TRBV4-3 combines with J gene TRBJ2-7; D not certain. Germline loops: CDR1 LGHNA, CDR2 YSLEER. The CDR3 covers 15 residues. CDR3 sequence (DNA): TGCGCCAGCAACCAAGATCGGCCCGGCTCCTACGAGCAGTACTTC. Translating gives CASNQDRPGSYEQYF.

To note about this clonotype: One junction end does not reproduce the germline sequence, and a read error may be involved. The chain combines TRBV4-2 with TRBJ1-3, with D unresolved. The germline V gene encodes CDR1 LGHNA and CDR2 YNFKEQ. This CDR3 contains 16 residues. CDR3 nucleotides: TGTGCCAGCAGCCAGGACGTGGAGATCTCTGGAAACACCGTATATTTT. This encodes CASSQDVEISGNTVYF.

This clonotype was seen at least ten times. The J gene is TRBJ2-7, the V gene TRBV2; D tentatively fits TRBD1 or TRBD2 (5 bases each). The CDR3 spans 12 residues. Germline V CDR1 and CDR2: SNHLY, FYNNEI. V was pared by 3 bases and J by 7 bases, with 10 bases between. CDR3 sequence: CASSEMGREQYF. The CDR3 DNA reads TGTGCCAGCAGTGAGATGGGACGGGAGCAGTACTTC.

This clonotype was detected ten times or more. The V call is TRBV3-1, the J call TRBJ1-5; 9 bases are a match to TRBD1. The CDR3 spans 15 residues. J was trimmed by 2 bases and V by 1 base; bases with no gene match: 0. In germline, CDR1 is LGHDT, CDR2 YNNKEL (reference sequence). The CDR3 sequence is CASSQGTGGNQPQHF. CDR3 in DNA: TGTGCCAGCAGCCAAGGGACAGGGGGCAATCAGCCCCAGCATTTT.

Many counts were recorded for this clonotype. The chain links TRBV5-6 to TRBJ2-1, with TRBD1 as a possible D gene (5 bases). This CDR3 spans 13 amino acids. CDR1 is SGHDT and CDR2 is YYEEEE in the germline V gene. With 1 base removed from V and 10 bases from J, the gap between germline ends came to 12 bases. Here the CDR3 DNA reads TGTGCCAGCAGCTTGAGACAGCTAAGGGAGCAGTTCTTC. Amino acid sequence: CASSLRQLREQFF.

There are many counts of this clonotype. This sequence joins TRBV12-5 and TRBJ2-7; D possibly corresponds to TRBD2 (5 bases). This CDR3 has 14 amino acids. The germline CDR1 and CDR2 sequences are LGHNT and FRNRAP. V lost 8 bases, J lost 6 bases, and 20 bases lay in between. The CDR3 nucleotides read TGTGCTAGTAGTAGTGAGATAGGAGCGGCCGAGCAGTACTTC. Its translation is CASSSEIGAAEQYF.

Comment on this clonotype: This may be a read error, as it is one base from a much larger clone. V usage is TRBV4-3 and J usage is TRBJ2-3; TRBD2 is a possible D gene (5 bases). Germline V gene data show CDR1 as LGHNA and CDR2 as YSLEER. This CDR3 region has 16 residues. V was clipped by 1 base and J by 0 bases, with 11 bases between them. The CDR3, as DNA: TGCGCCAGCAGCCAAGGTCTAGCTCACAGCACAGATACGCAGTATTTT. Its protein is CASSQGLAHSTDTQYF.

This sequence joins TRBV15 and TRBJ1-1; possibly TRBD1 for D (5 bases). The CDR3 runs to 14 residues. V was trimmed by 4 bases and J by 1 base, leaving 10 bases between them. CDR1 and CDR2 from the germline V gene are LNHNV and YYDKDF (reference sequence). CDR3 residues: CATSTGLGNTEAFF. The CDR3 DNA sequence: TGTGCCACCAGCACAGGGTTGGGGAACACTGAAGCTTTCTTT. Together with reference TRBV15 and TRBJ1-1, the CDR3 gives the full variable domain: DAMVIQNPRYQVTQFGKPVTLSCSQTLNHNVMYWYQQKSSQAPKLLFHYYDKDFNNEADTPDNFQSRRPNTSFCFLDIRSPGLGDTAMYLCATSTGLGNTEAFFGQGTRLTVV.

The chain couples TRBV28 to TRBJ1-1, with TRBD1 identical over 7 bases. Germline CDR1 is MDHEN and CDR2 is SYDVKM. The CDR3 is made up of 15 amino acids. The V and J ends lost 3 bases and 3 bases, in that order; junction bases with no gene match: 7. The CDR3 protein is CASSFSTGSDTEAFF. CDR3 DNA: TGTGCCAGCAGTTTCTCGACAGGGTCGGACACTGAAGCTTTCTTT.

A remark on this clonotype: This may arise from a read error, as a much more abundant clone is one base away. Since the CDR3 does not end with the conserved phenylalanine or tryptophan, this likely comes from a read error. The chain uses TRBV9 and TRBJ1-1; D gene uncertain. Trimming stripped 3 bases from V and 2 bases from J, with 8 bases between. Per germline, CDR1 SGDLS and CDR2 YYNGEE. This CDR3 spans 13 amino acids. The CDR3 DNA is TGTGCCAGCAGCGCCGACGGAAACACTGAAGCTTTCTCT. Protein product: CASSADGNTEAFS.

With respect to this clonotype: One end of the junction does not line up with germline, which may come from a read error. The chain links TRBV27 to TRBJ2-7, with D possibly TRBD1 on 5 matching bases. The CDR3 consists of 16 residues. Germline assignment: CDR1 MNHEY and CDR2 SMNVEV (reference sequence). The DNA of the CDR3 is TGTGCCAGTAGTTCCGAATTCCACAGGACCTACTACGAGCAGTACTTC. It yields the protein CASSSEFHRTYYEQYF.

A few counts support this clonotype. The chain is built from TRBV10-1 and TRBJ1-4; the match to TRBD1 covers 7 bases. V lost 6 bases and J lost 10; bases outside the gene matches: 5. The CDR3 totals 12 residues. Germline assignment: CDR1 WNHNN and CDR2 SYGVQD (reference sequence). The CDR3, as DNA: TGCGCCAGCAGCGACAGGGAAGGAAAACTGTTTTTT. Its protein is CASSDREGKLFF.

This clonotype was recorded a few times. The V gene is TRBV11-2, the J gene TRBJ1-6; D is ambiguous. The CDR3 extends over 16 amino acids. Between the trimmed V and J ends, which lost 0 bases and 9 bases, there was a span of 15 bases. Germline V lookup: CDR1 SGHAT, CDR2 FQNNGV. Here the CDR3 reads CASSLETMILASPLHF. The CDR3 bases are TGTGCCAGCAGCTTAGAGACCATGATTCTGGCTTCACCCCTCCACTTT.